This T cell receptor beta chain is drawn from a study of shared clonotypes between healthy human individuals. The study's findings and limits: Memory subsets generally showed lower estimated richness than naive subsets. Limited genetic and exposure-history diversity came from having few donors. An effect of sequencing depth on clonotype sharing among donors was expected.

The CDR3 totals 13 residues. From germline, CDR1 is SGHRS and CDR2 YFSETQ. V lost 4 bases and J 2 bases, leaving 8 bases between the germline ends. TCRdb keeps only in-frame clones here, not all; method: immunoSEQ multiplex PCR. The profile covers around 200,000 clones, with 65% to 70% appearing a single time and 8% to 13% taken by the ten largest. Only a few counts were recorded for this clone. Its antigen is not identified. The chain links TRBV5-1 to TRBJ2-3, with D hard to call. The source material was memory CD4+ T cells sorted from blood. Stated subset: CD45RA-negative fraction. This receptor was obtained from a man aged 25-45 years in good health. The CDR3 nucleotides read TGCGCCAGCAGCGTGGTGGACACAGATACGCAGTATTTT. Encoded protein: CASSVVDTDTQYF.